This T cell receptor (beta chain) was sequenced in a study of technical replicates of blood from several donors. The assay was immunoSEQ multiplex PCR, and TCRdb's table has in-frame clones only and misses some. The data contain about 97,000 clones, 85% to 95% of them singletons. The CDR3 is 13 amino acids. Trimming pared 5 bases from V and 2 bases from J, leaving 9 bases between. Germline lookup yields CDR1 MGHDK and CDR2 SYGVNS. This chain connects TRBV25-1 to TRBJ1-1; D might be TRBD1 (6 bases). This TCR derives from a human donor in good health. Material for sequencing was T cells isolated from PBMCs. The DNA of the CDR3 is TGTGCCAGCAGTCTGACAGGAAACACTGAAGCTTTCTTT. It specifies CASSLTGNTEAFF. Drawing the rest from reference TRBV25-1 and TRBJ1-1, the complete variable domain is EADIYQTPRYLVIGTGKKITLECSQTMGHDKMYWYQQDPGMELHLIHYSYGVNSTEKGDLSSESTVSRIRTEHFPLTLESARPSHTSQYLCASSLTGNTEAFFGQGTRLTVV.